This T cell receptor (beta chain) was captured in a study of T-cell reconstitution after alpha-beta-depleted transplantation in children. Points from the study as a whole: Reports say that about two months after transplant, the alpha-beta T cells came out of several hundred graft clones that had expanded.

Losses at the gene ends were 7 bases for V and 7 bases for J; bases not matched to a gene: 6. Germline V CDR1 and CDR2: ENHRY, SYGVKD. This CDR3 has 13 residues. Unique molecular identifiers were incorporated when the TCRbeta library was constructed. One entry per CDR3 protein results from TCRdb running MiXCR on the PCR reads. The table includes more than 400,000 distinct CDR3 sequences, around 10% detected once. Regarding this clonotype: Its matching antigen is unknown.

The sequenced sample was PBMCs, mostly from graft donor cells, obtained 180 days after TCRalphabeta/CD19-depleted stem cell transplant. The chain couples TRBV10-3 to TRBJ1-5; the match to TRBD1 covers 8 bases. The source is a female patient between 2 and 15 years old who had a stem cell transplant for aplastic anemia, so the T cells may come from the graft donor. The CDR3 sequence: CAITRTGQQPQHF. CDR3 DNA sequence: TGTGCCATCACCAGGACAGGGCAACAGCCCCAGCATTTT.